These 14 T cell receptor beta chains came from one sample sequenced in a study of control samples from healthy donors and cancer patients. TCRdb's table, derived via immunoSEQ multiplex PCR, lists solely in-frame clones and lacks some. In the table there are almost 90,000 clones, around 86% of which are singletons. The sequenced material came from blood. These receptors originate from a man under 40 in good health.

The CDR3 region is CASSSGQGENIQYF. As DNA, the CDR3 is TGTGCCAGCAGTTCAGGACAGGGGGAAAACATTCAGTACTTC. J is TRBJ2-4 and V is TRBV28; 10 nucleotides align to TRBD1. The J segment lost 5 bases and the V segment lost 4 bases, leaving 2 bases of the junction unmatched. Germline CDR1 MDHEN, CDR2 SYDVKM. The CDR3 is made up of 14 amino acids.

The chain joins TRBV5-1 to TRBJ1-2; the D gene is possibly TRBD1 (5 bases). CDR3 length: 13 amino acids. Trimming left V 2 bases short and J 4 bases short, with 9 bases between. The germline CDR1 and CDR2 sequences are SGHRS and YFSETQ. The DNA for the CDR3 is TGCGCCAGCAGCTTAGACAGCTTCTATGGCTACACCTTC. Translating gives CASSLDSFYGYTF.

The rearrangement links TRBV25-1 to TRBJ2-3, with TRBD2 identical over 10 bases. V trimming: 8 bases; J trimming: 2 bases; junction bases outside the gene matches: 10. Germline V CDR1 and CDR2: MGHDK, SYGVNS. The CDR3 loop spans 16 amino acids. CDR3 coding DNA: TGTGCCAGCCAACCGTCGAGCGGGGGGGCCACAGATACGCAGTATTTT. The encoded protein is CASQPSSGGATDTQYF. The full variable domain, with the rest looked up from reference TRBV25-1 and TRBJ2-3, is EADIYQTPRYLVIGTGKKITLECSQTMGHDKMYWYQQDPGMELHLIHYSYGVNSTEKGDLSSESTVSRIRTEHFPLTLESARPSHTSQYLCASQPSSGGATDTQYFGPGTRLTVL.

The rearrangement joins TRBV6-5 to TRBJ2-1; maybe TRBD1 (6 bases). The germline gives CDR1 MNHEY, CDR2 SVGAGI. V lost 5 bases, J lost 8 bases, and 16 bases lay in between. The CDR3 length is 14 residues. The CDR3 DNA reads as TGTGCCAGCAGTACCCGTACAGGGAACGATGAGCAGTTCTTC. This gives the protein CASSTRTGNDEQFF.

The count of this clone is one. The chain joins TRBV19 to TRBJ2-2; a weak D match, TRBD2 (5 bases). Looked up from germline, CDR1 is LNHDA and CDR2 is SQIVND (reference sequence). V lost 6 bases, J lost 4 bases, and 12 bases lay in between. The CDR3 runs 14 residues. CDR3 residues: CASRTGWPTGELFF. The CDR3 DNA reads TGTGCCAGTAGGACGGGGTGGCCCACCGGGGAGCTGTTTTTT.

This clone was recorded a few times. The rearrangement links TRBV7-9 to TRBJ2-1; unclear D gene. V was trimmed by 2 bases and J by 5 bases, leaving 10 bases between them. This CDR3 spans 14 amino acids. The germline gives CDR1 SEHNR, CDR2 FQNEAQ (reference sequence). CDR3 loop: CASSLLGMDNEQFF. CDR3 DNA: TGTGCCAGCAGCTTACTGGGCATGGACAATGAGCAGTTCTTC. Full variable domain (remainder filled in from reference TRBV7-9 and TRBJ2-1): DTGVSQNPRHKITKRGQNVTFRCDPISEHNRLYWYRQTLGQGPEFLTYFQNEAQLEKSRLLSDRFSAERPKGSFSTLEIQRTEQGDSAMYLCASSLLGMDNEQFFGPGTRLTVL.

V usage is TRBV5-1 and J usage is TRBJ2-1; the match to TRBD2 covers 12 bases. J lost 9 bases, V lost 5 bases, and 12 bases had no gene match. CDR3 length equals 16 residues. In germline, CDR1 is SGHRS, CDR2 YFSETQ. Here the CDR3 reads CASRGTSGGHRSEQFF. The DNA for the CDR3 is TGCGCCAGCAGGGGAACTAGCGGGGGGCATAGGAGTGAGCAGTTCTTC.

This clone was observed a handful of times. The chain joins TRBV7-2 to TRBJ1-1, with D tentatively TRBD1 (6 bases). CDR3 length: 15 residues. Germline V gene lookup returns CDR1 SGHTA and CDR2 FQGNSA. V was trimmed by 2 bases and J by 3 bases, leaving 13 bases between them. CDR3 region: CASSLRGRRDTEAFF. The CDR3 DNA reads TGTGCCAGCAGCTTACGGGGGCGACGGGACACTGAAGCTTTCTTT.

The V gene is TRBV12-1, the J gene TRBJ1-5. TRBV12-1 is tagged as a pseudogene. This CDR3 contains 14 residues. CDR3 DNA sequence: TGTGCCAGCAGGAGGGAGGGTATCGCTCAGCCCCAGCATTTT. Encoded protein: CASRREGIAQPQHF.

The J gene is TRBJ2-1, the V gene TRBV20-1, with D perhaps assigned TRBD1 or TRBD2 (5 bases each). The V and J ends lost 1 base and 10 bases respectively, with 8 bases between them. This CDR3 has 11 amino acids. Germline values: CDR1 DFQATT, CDR2 SNEGSKA (reference sequence). The DNA of the CDR3 is TGCAGTGCTAGAGGGGACCGGGAGCAGTTCTTC. Protein sequence: CSARGDREQFF.

This chain joins TRBV7-9 and TRBJ2-4, with a weak D call TRBD2 (5 bases). Deletions cut 5 bases from V and 8 bases from J, with 16 bases between. CDR1 is SEHNR and CDR2 is FQNEAQ in the germline V gene (reference sequence). This CDR3 is built from 14 residues. The CDR3 sequence: CASSLSSTRDIQYF. CDR3 in DNA: TGTGCCAGCAGCCTATCTAGCACTAGGGACATTCAGTACTTC.

The CDR3 loop reads CASSLRSGGSYGYTF. In DNA form, the CDR3 reads TGTGCCAGCAGTTTACGGTCAGGGGGTTCCTATGGCTACACCTTC. This chain connects TRBV27 to TRBJ1-2; TRBD1 matches at 7 bases. V was pared by 2 bases and J by 4 bases, with 7 bases of the junction left unmatched. The CDR3 is 15 amino acids. CDR1 MNHEY and CDR2 SMNVEV come from the germline V gene (reference sequence).

The gene calls are TRBV2 and TRBJ1-5; TRBD1 matches at 7 bases. Germline V gene lookup returns CDR1 SNHLY and CDR2 FYNNEI. Trimming took 4 bases from V and 4 from J; bases not matched to a gene: 7. This CDR3 is 15 amino acids long. In DNA form, the CDR3 reads TGTGCCAGCAGTGTGGGACAGAATTATAATCAGCCCCAGCATTTT. Residues: CASSVGQNYNQPQHF.

This sequence joins TRBV9 and TRBJ2-5, with a possible D match to TRBD2 (6 bases). Germline V gives CDR1 SGDLS, CDR2 YYNGEE. Deletions cut 3 bases from V and 5 bases from J, with 8 bases between. CDR3 length equals 12 residues. DNA for the CDR3: TGTGCCAGCAGCGGACTAGGGGAGACCCAGTACTTC. Translation gives CASSGLGETQYF.